The 8 T cell receptor beta chains in this list originate from one sample, sequenced in a study of regulatory T cells in long-lasting Graves disease. Combining iRepertoire HTBI primers with Arm-PCR of CDR3 regions, the authors built TCR beta libraries. Each CDR3 protein gets one entry after TCRdb re-called the multiplex PCR reads with MiXCR. Altogether around 420,000 distinct CDR3 sequences are present, 15% being singletons, with the ten largest covering approximately 7.8%. The time point denotes: newly diagnosed GD, antithyroid drugs for less than 3 months. Researchers made the TCR library from RNA that was extracted from PBMCs. These data are also associated with another study on T cells in Graves' hyperthyroidism and ophthalmopathy.

This sample comprised peripheral blood mononuclear cells (PBMCs), obtained at new diagnosis, from a patient treated with antithyroid drugs. These receptors all stem from a woman in her forties with Graves disease.

This clonotype was seen at least ten times. The V and J genes are TRBV11-3 and TRBJ1-6; D unclear. V was cut by 4 bases and J by 6 bases, with 10 bases left in between. The CDR3 extends over 14 amino acids. Germline-derived CDR1 and CDR2 are SGHNT and YENEEA. CDR3 in amino acids: CASSSSGLNSPLHF. The CDR3 nucleotides read TGTGCCAGCAGCTCCTCAGGTCTTAATTCACCCCTCCACTTT.

This clonotype was counted many times. The rearrangement uses TRBV18 and TRBJ1-5, with D hard to call. Trimming left V 5 bases short and J 5 bases short, with 10 bases between. CDR1 KGHSH and CDR2 LQKENI come from the germline V gene. The CDR3 runs 13 residues. CDR3 amino acids: CASSTGMDQPQHF. The DNA for the CDR3 is TGTGCCAGCTCAACGGGGATGGATCAGCCCCAGCATTTT. Using reference TRBV18 and TRBJ1-5 for the parts outside the CDR3, the full variable domain is NAGVMQNPRHLVRRRGQEARLRCSPMKGHSHVYWYRQLPEEGLKFMVYLQKENIIDESGMPKERFSAEFPKEGPSILRIQQVVRGDSAAYFCASSTGMDQPQHFGDGTRLSIL.

As concerns this clonotype: One base separates it from a far larger clone, so it is likely a read error. The conserved closing phenylalanine or tryptophan is absent in this CDR3, likely reflecting a read error. The V and J genes are TRBV7-2 and TRBJ2-3; 8 bases map to TRBD2. Trimming removed 5 bases from V and 6 bases from J; junction bases left unmatched: 16. Germline lookup yields CDR1 SGHTA and CDR2 FQGNSA. The CDR3 extends over 17 amino acids. The CDR3 DNA reads as TGTGCCAGCAGCCACCGACTAGCGAGTATCGGGGTGGATACGCAGTATCTT. As protein: CASSHRLASIGVDTQYL.

The table lists this clonotype with many counts. V gene TRBV12-3 or TRBV12-4 combines with J gene TRBJ1-4, with D possibly TRBD1 on 6 matching bases. This CDR3 comprises 14 residues. V gave up 5 bases and J gave up 4 bases, with 11 bases separating them. The CDR3 is CASSPGHLNEKLFF. The CDR3 DNA is TGTGCCAGCAGTCCGGGACACCTTAATGAAAAACTGTTTTTT.

The gene calls are TRBV12-3 or TRBV12-4 and TRBJ1-6, with D perhaps TRBD1 (6 bases). There are 13 residues in the CDR3. Trimming left V 5 bases short and J 10 bases short, with 12 bases between. The CDR3 nucleotides read TGTGCCAGCAGTGAAAGGACAGTGTCACCCCTCCACTTT. It translates to CASSERTVSPLHF.

A note on this clonotype: With only one base between it and a far larger clone, this is likely a read error. This sequence joins TRBV11-2 and TRBJ2-7, with 8 nucleotides matching TRBD2. This CDR3 region has 13 residues. Trimming removed 5 bases from V and 7 bases from J; junction bases left unmatched: 7. Per germline, CDR1 SGHAT and CDR2 FQNNGV. CDR3 sequence: CASSTSRGGEQYF. For the CDR3, the DNA is TGTGCCAGCAGCACTAGCCGGGGGGGTGAGCAGTACTTC.

In its sample, this clonotype was seen many times. V and J are TRBV20-1 and TRBJ1-6; TRBD1 aligns across 9 bases. J was trimmed by 8 bases and V by 6 bases; bases with no gene match: 8. Germline CDR1 and CDR2: DFQATT and SNEGSKA (reference sequence). This CDR3 is built from 14 residues. This CDR3 is CSANGQGRDSPLHF. CDR3 in DNA: TGCAGTGCCAACGGACAGGGGAGGGATTCACCCCTCCACTTT.

This clonotype has only one observation. The rearrangement links TRBV7-8 to TRBJ2-7, with a tentative D call TRBD2 (6 bases). V was shortened by 1 base and J by 3 bases, with 13 bases between the two germline ends. Germline CDR1 SGHVS, CDR2 FQNEAQ. The CDR3 extends over 15 amino acids. The CDR3 region has the DNA TGTGCCAGCAGCTTAGGATTCGGTAGCGGCTACGAGCAGTACTTC. It encodes CASSLGFGSGYEQYF.